Following are 2 T cell receptor beta chains from one sample sequenced in a study of T cells in Graves' hyperthyroidism and ophthalmopathy. Amplification of TCR beta CDR3 regions was performed using RNA transcripts as template. TCR CDR3 underwent first-round RT-PCR with the HTBI primer set. One entry per CDR3 protein results from TCRdb running MiXCR on the multiplex PCR reads. The profile covers a few hundred thousand distinct CDR3 sequences, with roughly 13% appearing a single time and 30% to 40% taken by the ten largest. The specimen was blood. The origin of the receptors is a woman aged 40 to 50 with Graves' ophthalmopathy.

In this sample, this clonotype turned up many times. The chain recombines TRBV12-3 or TRBV12-4 with TRBJ2-3; TRBD1 matches 7 bases. The junction had 6 bases not matched to a gene; V was cut back by 6 bases and J by 6 bases. The CDR3 is 13 residues long. CDR3 protein: CASSLRQGDTQYF. In DNA, the CDR3 is TGTGCCAGCAGCCTAAGACAGGGCGATACGCAGTATTTT.

This clonotype was counted at least ten times. The chain has TRBV30 and TRBJ1-1; D gene uncertain. The CDR3 is made up of 11 amino acids. CDR1 and CDR2 from the germline V gene are GTSNPN and SVGIG (reference sequence). Trimming pared 3 bases from V and 4 bases from J, leaving 6 bases between. The CDR3 protein is CAWSLGTEAFF. CDR3 in DNA: TGTGCCTGGAGCCTGGGCACTGAAGCTTTCTTT.